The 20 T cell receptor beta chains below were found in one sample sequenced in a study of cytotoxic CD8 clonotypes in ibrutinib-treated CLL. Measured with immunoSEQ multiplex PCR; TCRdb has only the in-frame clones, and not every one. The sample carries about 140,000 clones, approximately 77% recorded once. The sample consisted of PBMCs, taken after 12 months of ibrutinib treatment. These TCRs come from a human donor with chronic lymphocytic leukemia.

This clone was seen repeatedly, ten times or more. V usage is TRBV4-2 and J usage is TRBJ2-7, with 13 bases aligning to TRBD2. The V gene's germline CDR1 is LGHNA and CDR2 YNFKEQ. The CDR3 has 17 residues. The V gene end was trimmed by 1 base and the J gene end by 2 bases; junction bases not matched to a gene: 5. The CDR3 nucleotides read TGTGCCAGCAGCCAAGGACTAGCGGGGGGCCTAACCTACGAGCAGTACTTC. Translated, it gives CASSQGLAGGLTYEQYF.

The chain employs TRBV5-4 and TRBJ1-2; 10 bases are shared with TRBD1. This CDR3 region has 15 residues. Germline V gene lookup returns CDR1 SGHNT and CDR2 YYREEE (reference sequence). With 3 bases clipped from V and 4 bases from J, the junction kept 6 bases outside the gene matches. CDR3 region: CASSSRDRGIYGYTF. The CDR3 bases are TGTGCCAGCAGCTCCCGGGACAGGGGAATCTATGGCTACACCTTC.

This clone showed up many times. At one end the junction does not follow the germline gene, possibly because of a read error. This CDR3 is CASSLGLVLYEQYF. In DNA form, the CDR3 reads TGTGCCAGCAGTTTGGGACTAGTTCTCTACGAGCAGTACTTC. The rearrangement joins TRBV5-6 to TRBJ2-7; 8 bases are shared with TRBD2. Germline-derived CDR1 and CDR2 are SGHDT and YYEEEE. The CDR3 consists of 14 residues.

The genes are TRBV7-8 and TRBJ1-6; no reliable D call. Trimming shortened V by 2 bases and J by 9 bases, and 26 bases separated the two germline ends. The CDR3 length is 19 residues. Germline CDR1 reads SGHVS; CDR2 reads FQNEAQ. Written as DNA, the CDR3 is TGTGCCAGCAGCTTACTTCGTGTTCCGGACCTCAATAAGGGTTCACCCCTCCACTTT. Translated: CASSLLRVPDLNKGSPLHF.

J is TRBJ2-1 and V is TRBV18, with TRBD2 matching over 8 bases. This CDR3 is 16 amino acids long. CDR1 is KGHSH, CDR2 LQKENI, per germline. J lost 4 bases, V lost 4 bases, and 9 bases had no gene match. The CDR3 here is CASSRVAGSLYNEQFF. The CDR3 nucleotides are TGTGCCAGCTCACGAGTAGCGGGGAGCCTTTACAATGAGCAGTTCTTC.

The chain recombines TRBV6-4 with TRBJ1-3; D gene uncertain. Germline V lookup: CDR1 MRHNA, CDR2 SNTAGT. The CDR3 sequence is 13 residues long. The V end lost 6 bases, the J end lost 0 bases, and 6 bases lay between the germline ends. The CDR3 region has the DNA TGTGCCAGCAGAAAAGACTCTGGAAACACCATATATTTT. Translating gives CASRKDSGNTIYF.

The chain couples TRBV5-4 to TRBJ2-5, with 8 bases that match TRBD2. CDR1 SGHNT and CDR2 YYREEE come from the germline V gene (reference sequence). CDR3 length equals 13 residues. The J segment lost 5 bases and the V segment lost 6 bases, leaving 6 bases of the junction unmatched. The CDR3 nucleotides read TGTGCCAGCACGGGGGGGCGTGGGGAGACCCAGTACTTC. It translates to CASTGGRGETQYF.

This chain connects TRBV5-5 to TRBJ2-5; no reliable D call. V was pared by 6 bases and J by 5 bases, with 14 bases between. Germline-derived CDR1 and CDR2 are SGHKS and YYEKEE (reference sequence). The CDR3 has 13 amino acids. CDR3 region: CASTNTVSETQYF. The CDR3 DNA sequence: TGTGCCAGCACCAACACAGTTTCGGAGACCCAGTACTTC. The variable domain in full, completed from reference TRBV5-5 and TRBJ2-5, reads DAGVTQSPTHLIKTRGQQVTLRCSPISGHKSVSWYQQVLGQGPQFIFQYYEKEERGRGNFPDRFSARQFPNYSSELNVNALLLGDSALYLCASTNTVSETQYFGPGTRLLVL.

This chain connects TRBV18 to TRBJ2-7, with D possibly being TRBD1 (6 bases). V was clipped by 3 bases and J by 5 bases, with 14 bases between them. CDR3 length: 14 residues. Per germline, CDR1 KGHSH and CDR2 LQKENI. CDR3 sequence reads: CASSPQQGVHEQYF. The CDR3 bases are TGTGCCAGCTCACCCCAACAGGGAGTCCACGAGCAGTACTTC.

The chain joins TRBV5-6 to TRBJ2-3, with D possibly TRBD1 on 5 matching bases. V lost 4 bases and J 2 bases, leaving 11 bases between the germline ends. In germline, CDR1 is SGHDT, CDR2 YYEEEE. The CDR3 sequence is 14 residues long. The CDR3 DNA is TGTGCCAGCAGCGTGGGGCAGTCCACAGATACGCAGTATTTT. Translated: CASSVGQSTDTQYF. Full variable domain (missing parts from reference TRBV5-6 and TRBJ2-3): DAGVTQSPTHLIKTRGQQVTLRCSPKSGHDTVSWYQQALGQGPQFIFQYYEEEERQRGNFPDRFSGHQFPNYSSELNVNALLLGDSALYLCASSVGQSTDTQYFGPGTRLTVL.

This chain's CDR3 is CASSTAGGNEQYF. DNA of the CDR3: TGTGCCAGCAGTACGGCTGGGGGTAACGAGCAGTACTTC. The chain is built from TRBV2 and TRBJ2-7; perhaps D is TRBD1 or TRBD2 (5 bases each). Germline CDR1 and CDR2: SNHLY and FYNNEI. The CDR3 covers 13 residues. V lost 5 bases to trimming and J lost 5 bases, with 13 bases between them.

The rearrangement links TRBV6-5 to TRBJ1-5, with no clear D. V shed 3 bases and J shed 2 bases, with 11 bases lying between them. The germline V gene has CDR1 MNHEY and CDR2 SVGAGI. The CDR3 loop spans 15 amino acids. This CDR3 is CASSYTGRGNQPQHF. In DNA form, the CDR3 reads TGTGCCAGCAGTTATACGGGTAGGGGCAATCAGCCCCAGCATTTT.

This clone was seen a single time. The CDR3 DNA is TGTGCCAGCAGCTTACCTATGACAGGGGGCTATGGCTACACCTTC. Translated: CASSLPMTGGYGYTF. The chain combines TRBV5-8 with TRBJ1-2; 9 positions match TRBD1. The CDR3 loop spans 15 amino acids. Germline V gives CDR1 SGHTS, CDR2 YDEGEE. Unmatched junction bases numbered 6, after V lost 2 bases and J lost 4 bases.

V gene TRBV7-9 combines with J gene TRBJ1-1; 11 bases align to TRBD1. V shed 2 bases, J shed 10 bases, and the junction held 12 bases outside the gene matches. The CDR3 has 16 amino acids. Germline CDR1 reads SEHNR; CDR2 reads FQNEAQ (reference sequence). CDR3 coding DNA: TGTGCCAGCAGCTTATTTTTGGGGACAGGGGGTACCTCAGCTTTCTTT. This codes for CASSLFLGTGGTSAFF.

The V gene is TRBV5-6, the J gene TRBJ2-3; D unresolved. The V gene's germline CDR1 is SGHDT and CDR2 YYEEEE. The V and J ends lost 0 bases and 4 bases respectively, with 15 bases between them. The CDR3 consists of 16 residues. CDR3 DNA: TGTGCCAGCAGCTTGGACCGGGCCCTAGGTCCAGATACGCAGTATTTT. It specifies CASSLDRALGPDTQYF.

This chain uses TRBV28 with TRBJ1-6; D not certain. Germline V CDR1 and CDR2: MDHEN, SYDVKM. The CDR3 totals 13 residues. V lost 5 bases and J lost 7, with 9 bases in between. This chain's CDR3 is CASSQTQNSPLHF. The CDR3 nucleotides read TGTGCCAGCAGTCAAACACAGAATTCACCCCTCCACTTT.

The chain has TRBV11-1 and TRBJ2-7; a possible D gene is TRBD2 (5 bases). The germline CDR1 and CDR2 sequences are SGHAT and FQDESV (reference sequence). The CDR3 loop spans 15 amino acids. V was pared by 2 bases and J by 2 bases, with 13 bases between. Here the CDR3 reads CASSLSGISTYEQYF. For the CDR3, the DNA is TGTGCCAGCAGCTTATCCGGGATTTCGACCTACGAGCAGTACTTC.

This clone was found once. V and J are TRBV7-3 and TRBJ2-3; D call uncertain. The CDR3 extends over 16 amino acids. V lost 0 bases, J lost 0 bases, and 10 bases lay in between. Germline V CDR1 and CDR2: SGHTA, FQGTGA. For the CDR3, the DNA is TGTGCCAGCAGCTTAACGGCCGGCCCTAGCACAGATACGCAGTATTTT. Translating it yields CASSLTAGPSTDTQYF.

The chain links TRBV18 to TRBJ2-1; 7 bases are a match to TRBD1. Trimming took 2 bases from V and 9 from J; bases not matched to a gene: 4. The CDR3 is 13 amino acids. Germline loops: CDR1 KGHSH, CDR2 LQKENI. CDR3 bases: TGTGCCAGCTCACCAACACAGGGGAGTGAGCAGTTCTTC. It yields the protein CASSPTQGSEQFF.

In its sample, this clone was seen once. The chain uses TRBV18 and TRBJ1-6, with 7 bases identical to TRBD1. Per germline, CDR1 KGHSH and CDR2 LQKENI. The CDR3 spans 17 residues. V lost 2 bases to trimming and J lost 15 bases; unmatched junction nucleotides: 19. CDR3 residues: CASSPRPRQGGKGLLHF. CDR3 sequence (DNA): TGTGCCAGCTCACCAAGACCTAGACAGGGAGGGAAAGGGCTCCTCCACTTT.